This T cell receptor (beta chain) appears in the sequencing data of a study of human T cells and chemical hapten exposure. The library gave individual cDNA molecules unique molecular identifiers. TCRdb reprocessed the RACE reads via MiXCR and lists one record per CDR3 protein. The data contain about 77,000 distinct CDR3 sequences, around 9.4% of them singletons. Time point in this sample: healthy volunteer bleed at 6 weeks. Extraction yielded total RNA from whole blood (unfractionated). CDR1 is MNHEY and CDR2 is SVGAGI in the germline V gene. The CDR3 is 15 residues long. Trimming took 2 bases from V and 4 from J; bases not matched to a gene: 6.

The chain recombines TRBV6-5 with TRBJ2-3; 7 bases match TRBD2. This TCR derives from a female donor in good health. Some clones in this sample may be carry-over from other donors' samples. The specimen sequenced was whole blood. The CDR3 region has the DNA TGTGCCAGCAGTTACCTACGGGGGGTGGCAGATACGCAGTATTTT. Protein product: CASSYLRGVADTQYF.